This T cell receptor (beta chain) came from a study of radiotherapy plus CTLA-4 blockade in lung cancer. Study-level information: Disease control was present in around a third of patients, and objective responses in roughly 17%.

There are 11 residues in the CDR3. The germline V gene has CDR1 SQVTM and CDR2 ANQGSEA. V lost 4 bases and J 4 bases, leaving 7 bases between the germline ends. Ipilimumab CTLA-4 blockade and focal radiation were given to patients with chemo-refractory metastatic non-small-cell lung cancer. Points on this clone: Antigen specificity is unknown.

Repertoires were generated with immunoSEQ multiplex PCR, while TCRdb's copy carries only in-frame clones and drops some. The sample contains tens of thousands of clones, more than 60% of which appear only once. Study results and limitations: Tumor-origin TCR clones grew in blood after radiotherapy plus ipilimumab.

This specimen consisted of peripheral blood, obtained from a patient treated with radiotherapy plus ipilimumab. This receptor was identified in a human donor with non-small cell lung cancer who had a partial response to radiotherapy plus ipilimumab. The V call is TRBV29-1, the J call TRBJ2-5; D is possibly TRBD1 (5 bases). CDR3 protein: CSVGQRETQYF. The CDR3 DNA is TGCAGCGTTGGACAGCGAGAGACCCAGTACTTC.